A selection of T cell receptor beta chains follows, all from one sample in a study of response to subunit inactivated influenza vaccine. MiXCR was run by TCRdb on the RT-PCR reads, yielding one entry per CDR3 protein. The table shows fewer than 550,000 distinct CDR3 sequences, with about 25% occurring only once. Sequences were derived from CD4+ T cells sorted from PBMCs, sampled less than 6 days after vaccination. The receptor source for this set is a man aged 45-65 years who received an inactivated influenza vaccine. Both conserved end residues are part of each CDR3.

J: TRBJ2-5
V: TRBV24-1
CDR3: CATSEPGTGPQETQYF

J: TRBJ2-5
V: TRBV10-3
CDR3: CAISNRIQETQYF

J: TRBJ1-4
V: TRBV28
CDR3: CASSLPARGEKLFF

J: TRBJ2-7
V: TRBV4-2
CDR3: CASSQEGGLPTYEQYF

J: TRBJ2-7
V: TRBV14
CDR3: CASSQEVPGLAGKATYEQYF

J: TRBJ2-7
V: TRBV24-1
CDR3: CATSDAPGRRFYEQYF

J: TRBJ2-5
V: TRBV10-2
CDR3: CASSRHRTSGQETQYF

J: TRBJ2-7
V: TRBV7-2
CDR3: CASSYKDRGRNEQYF

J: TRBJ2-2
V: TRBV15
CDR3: CATSRDGGSGELFF

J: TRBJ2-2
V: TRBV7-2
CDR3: CATPGRGGNPNTGELFF

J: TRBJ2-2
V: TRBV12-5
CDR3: CASGLVVGQGGTGELFF

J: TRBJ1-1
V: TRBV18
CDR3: CASSPARAEAFF

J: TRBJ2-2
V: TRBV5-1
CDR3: CASSLGQGLAGELFF

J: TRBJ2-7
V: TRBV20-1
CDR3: CSAPGTAGTREQYF

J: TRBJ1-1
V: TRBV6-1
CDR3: CASSEAEALTEAFF

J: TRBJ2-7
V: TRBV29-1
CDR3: CSTNPGDEQYF